This T cell receptor (beta chain) was found in a study of cytomegalovirus exposure and HLA in healthy donors. A word on this clone: The antigen is unknown.

After removal of 7 bases from V and 6 bases from J, the junction contained 13 bases not matched to a gene. Germline values: CDR1 LGHNT, CDR2 FRNRAP. CDR3 size: 16 residues. With 60 Vbeta and 13 Jbeta primers, the PCR was carried out. The data were produced by immunoSEQ multiplex PCR, yet TCRdb's version contains in-frame clones alone and is incomplete. This sample lists roughly 39,000 clones; its ten largest clones have 3% to 4%. Study conclusions and caveats: TCR beta sequences numbering 15,000 to 20,000 were associated with HLA alleles at 0.05 false discovery rate in a later analysis. Sequencing likely caused a cluster of highly shared sequence variants. In a later analysis, TCR beta V- and J-gene trimming was associated with a missense DCLRE1C variant. Analysis was performed later, and it showed HLA-associated TCR beta chains to be more clonally expanded than equally common others.

The receptor was derived from a woman between 25 and 40 years old in good health and CMV-seropositive. The rearrangement joins TRBV12-5 to TRBJ2-2; TRBD1 matches at 8 bases. Sequencing was performed on PBMCs. The CDR3 nucleotides read TGTGCTAGTGCCTCCCCCTCGGGCAGGGGGCCCGGGGAGCTGTTTTTT. It codes for CASASPSGRGPGELFF.